Each of the 13 T cell receptor beta chains below was sequenced from the same sample in a study of shared clonotypes between healthy human individuals. The naive CD8 population came from CD45RO-negative cells selected for CCR7, without terminally differentiated effector memory CD45RA+ cells. The method was immunoSEQ multiplex PCR; TCRdb's version includes in-frame clones alone and lacks a portion of them. The sample shows hundreds of thousands of clones, roughly 98% of them seen only once. Sequencing was done on a sample of naive CD8+ T cells sorted from blood. These receptors were collected from a man aged 30 to 45 in good health.

This chain links TRBV7-8 with TRBJ2-7, with unresolved D. Germline V gene data show CDR1 as SGHVS and CDR2 as FQNEAQ. The ends were cut back, 2 bases at V and 3 bases at J, with 8 bases in the middle. The CDR3 runs 13 residues. This CDR3 reads CASSLPGDYEQYF. The CDR3 DNA reads TGTGCCAGCAGCTTACCAGGAGACTACGAGCAGTACTTC.

This chain connects TRBV11-3 to TRBJ2-1; maybe TRBD2 (6 bases). The CDR3 covers 16 residues. Trimming left V 4 bases short and J 9 bases short, with 22 bases between. Per germline, CDR1 SGHNT and CDR2 YENEEA. For the CDR3, the DNA is TGTGCCAGCAGCTCCCGAACGTGGGGAGGAGAGAGTGAGCAGTTCTTC. Translation gives CASSSRTWGGESEQFF.

The rearrangement links TRBV5-4 to TRBJ2-7, with D hard to call. V dropped 6 bases and J dropped 2 bases, with 15 bases sitting between them. Germline values: CDR1 SGHNT, CDR2 YYREEE (reference sequence). The CDR3 has 14 residues. DNA of the CDR3: TGTGCCAGCACCTCTCGTGAGCGAACCTACGAGCAGTACTTC. Its translation is CASTSRERTYEQYF.

The genes are TRBV10-3 and TRBJ2-7, with TRBD2 matching 8 bases. Germline CDR1 ENHRY, CDR2 SYGVKD. J gave up 2 bases and V 3 bases, and 12 bases lay outside the gene matches. The CDR3 consists of 17 residues. CDR3 DNA sequence: TGTGCCATCAGTGATCCAGCGGGGGACGGTGGGCCCTACGAGCAGTACTTC. Translating it yields CAISDPAGDGGPYEQYF.

The V gene is TRBV5-1, the J gene TRBJ2-2; D possibly matches TRBD1 or TRBD2 (5 bases each). The CDR3 length is 15 residues. The germline V gene has CDR1 SGHRS and CDR2 YFSETQ. Trimming pared 2 bases from V and 2 bases from J, leaving 10 bases between. CDR3 residues: CASSFRDHNTGELFF. The CDR3 nucleotides are TGCGCCAGCAGCTTCCGGGACCACAACACCGGGGAGCTGTTTTTT.

Regarding this clone: Within the sample, other DNA sequences also encode this same CDR3. The V and J genes are TRBV19 and TRBJ2-7; TRBD1 matches at 9 bases. Germline V gene data show CDR1 as LNHDA and CDR2 as SQIVND (reference sequence). V dropped 5 bases and J dropped 3; count of bases not matched to a gene: 2. CDR3 length: 13 residues. DNA for the CDR3: TGTGCCAGTAGTGCGGGACAGGGCTACGAGCAGTACTTC. Translating gives CASSAGQGYEQYF.

This clone was detected once. This chain joins TRBV29-1 and TRBJ2-7; weak D call: TRBD1 (6 bases). The CDR3 is 12 amino acids. V lost 2 bases and J lost 6, with 11 bases in between. Germline V gene sequence: CDR1 SQVTM, CDR2 ANQGSEA. The CDR3 nucleotides are TGCAGCGTTGAAATGGGGGCGCCCGAGCAGTACTTC. Translated, it gives CSVEMGAPEQYF.

The chain joins TRBV19 to TRBJ2-2; D perhaps matches TRBD1 (6 bases). The CDR3 loop spans 13 amino acids. Trimming left V 7 bases short and J 1 base short, with 7 bases between. Germline V gene lookup returns CDR1 LNHDA and CDR2 SQIVND (reference sequence). CDR3 coding DNA: TGTGCCAGTAAGGGACAGAACACCGGGGAGCTGTTTTTT. Encoded protein: CASKGQNTGELFF.

The V gene is TRBV5-6, the J gene TRBJ1-1, with unresolved D. Trimming stripped 4 bases from V and 0 bases from J, with 7 bases between. Looked up from germline, CDR1 is SGHDT and CDR2 is YYEEEE. This CDR3 has 13 amino acids. The CDR3 region is CASSETMNTEAFF. In nucleotides, the CDR3 is TGTGCCAGCAGCGAGACAATGAACACTGAAGCTTTCTTT.

The V call is TRBV4-1, the J call TRBJ1-3; D is ambiguous. CDR3 length: 14 residues. Germline CDR1 MGHRA, CDR2 YSYEKL. Trimming stripped 1 base from V and 4 bases from J, with 8 bases between. The CDR3 here is CASSQVSLGNTIYF. The CDR3 region has the DNA TGCGCCAGCAGCCAAGTATCCTTAGGAAACACCATATATTTT.

This clone was seen a handful of times. The chain has TRBV11-2 and TRBJ1-2; TRBD1 agrees at 8 bases. Losses at the gene ends were 0 bases for V and 3 bases for J; bases not matched to a gene: 3. This CDR3 is built from 15 residues. The germline gives CDR1 SGHAT, CDR2 FQNNGV. The DNA of the CDR3 is TGTGCCAGCAGCTTAGACAGGGGGCTTCACTATGGCTACACCTTC. Protein: CASSLDRGLHYGYTF.

The rearrangement uses TRBV27 and TRBJ2-4; D gene unclear. Germline assignment: CDR1 MNHEY and CDR2 SMNVEV (reference sequence). Trimming shortened V by 4 bases and J by 0 bases, and 7 bases separated the two germline ends. The length of the CDR3 is 14 residues. The CDR3 nucleotides are TGTGCCAGCAGTTCCAGTCGAGCCAAAAACATTCAGTACTTC. Protein product: CASSSSRAKNIQYF.

This chain links TRBV7-8 with TRBJ1-2; D is possibly TRBD1 (5 bases). CDR3 length equals 13 residues. Germline V lookup: CDR1 SGHVS, CDR2 FQNEAQ. Trimming shortened V by 5 bases and J by 6 bases, and 13 bases separated the two germline ends. CDR3 residues: CASSQQGLHGYTF. CDR3 nucleotides: TGTGCCAGCAGCCAGCAGGGCTTACATGGCTACACCTTC.